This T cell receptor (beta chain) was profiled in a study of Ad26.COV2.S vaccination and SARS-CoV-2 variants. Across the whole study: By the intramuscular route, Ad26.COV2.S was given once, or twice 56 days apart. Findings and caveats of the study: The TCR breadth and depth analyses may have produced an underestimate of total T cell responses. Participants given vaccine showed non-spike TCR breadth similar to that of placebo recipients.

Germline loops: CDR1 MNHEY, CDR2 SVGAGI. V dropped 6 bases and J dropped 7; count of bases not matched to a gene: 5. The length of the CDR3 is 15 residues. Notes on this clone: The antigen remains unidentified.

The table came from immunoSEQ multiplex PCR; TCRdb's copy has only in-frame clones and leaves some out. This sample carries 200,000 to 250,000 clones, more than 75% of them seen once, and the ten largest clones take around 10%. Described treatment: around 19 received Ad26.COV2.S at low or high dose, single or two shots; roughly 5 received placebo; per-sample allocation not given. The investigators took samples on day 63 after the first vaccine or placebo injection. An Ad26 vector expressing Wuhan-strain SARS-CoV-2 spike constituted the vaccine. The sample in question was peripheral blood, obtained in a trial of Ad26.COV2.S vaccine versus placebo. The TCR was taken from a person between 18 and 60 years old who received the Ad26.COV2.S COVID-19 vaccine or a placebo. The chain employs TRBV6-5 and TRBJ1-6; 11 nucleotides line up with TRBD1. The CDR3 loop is CASSPGTGGNSPLHF. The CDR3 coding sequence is TGTGCCAGCAGCCCCGGGACAGGGGGAAATTCACCCCTCCACTTT.